These T cell receptor beta chains were read from a single sample in a study of blood T cells in healthy people across ages. TCRdb reprocessed the 5' RACE reads with MiXCR, giving one entry per CDR3 protein. The sample yields fewer than 900,000 distinct CDR3 sequences, over 45% seen once. Sequences were obtained from blood. These receptors all stem from a woman between 55 and 75 years old in good health. CDR3s include the opening cysteine and the closing phenylalanine or tryptophan. Fields, in order: CDR3 protein, CDR3 DNA, CDR3 length, clone size, J gene, D gene, V gene. The D gene is left open where the match is weak. Size values are once, few and many counts, or a class for expanded clones, and some rows have none.

CDR3 protein: CSVSPGDEQYF
CDR3 DNA: TGCAGCGTTTCGCCAGGCGATGAGCAGTACTTC
CDR3 length: 11
clone size: NA
J gene: TRBJ2-4
D gene: NA
V gene: TRBV29-1

CDR3 protein: CASSLSSTTQYF
CDR3 DNA: TGTGCCAGCAGTTTGTCAAGCACTACCCAGTACTTC
CDR3 length: 12
clone size: NA
J gene: TRBJ2-5
D gene: NA
V gene: TRBV6-1

CDR3 protein: CASGGLAGGQDEQFF
CDR3 DNA: TGTGCCAGCGGGGGGTTAGCGGGGGGGCAGGATGAGCAGTTCTTC
CDR3 length: 15
clone size: NA
J gene: TRBJ2-1
D gene: TRBD2
V gene: TRBV2

CDR3 protein: CASSALLAGSPSDTQYF
CDR3 DNA: TGTGCCAGTAGTGCACTACTAGCGGGATCCCCATCAGATACGCAGTATTTT
CDR3 length: 17
clone size: NA
J gene: TRBJ2-3
D gene: TRBD2
V gene: TRBV19

CDR3 protein: CASSNPGSGYTF
CDR3 DNA: TGCGCCAGCTCGAACCCAGGGAGCGGCTACACCTTC
CDR3 length: 12
clone size: NA
J gene: TRBJ1-2
D gene: NA
V gene: TRBV5-1

CDR3 protein: CATSSELAATYNEQFF
CDR3 DNA: TGTGCCACCAGCAGCGAACTAGCCGCAACCTACAATGAGCAGTTCTTC
CDR3 length: 16
clone size: many
J gene: TRBJ2-1
D gene: NA
V gene: TRBV24-1

CDR3 protein: CSASDTNYNEQFF
CDR3 DNA: TGCAGTGCTAGCGACACCAACTACAATGAGCAGTTCTTC
CDR3 length: 13
clone size: few
J gene: TRBJ2-1
D gene: NA
V gene: TRBV20-1

CDR3 protein: CASSNMGGGGTEAFF
CDR3 DNA: TGTGCCAGCAGCAATATGGGGGGCGGCGGGACTGAAGCTTTCTTT
CDR3 length: 15
clone size: NA
J gene: TRBJ1-1
D gene: NA
V gene: TRBV21-1

CDR3 protein: CASSLSVYEQYF
CDR3 DNA: TGCGCCAGCAGCTTGTCAGTCTACGAGCAGTACTTC
CDR3 length: 12
clone size: few
J gene: TRBJ2-7
D gene: NA
V gene: TRBV5-1

CDR3 protein: CASSYPTTDTQYF
CDR3 DNA: TGTGCCAGCAGTTACCCGACCACAGATACGCAGTATTTT
CDR3 length: 13
clone size: NA
J gene: TRBJ2-3
D gene: NA
V gene: TRBV6-6

CDR3 protein: CASSSPRDNEQFF
CDR3 DNA: TGTGCCAGCAGCAGCCCCCGCGACAATGAGCAGTTCTTC
CDR3 length: 13
clone size: NA
J gene: TRBJ2-1
D gene: NA
V gene: TRBV7-2

CDR3 protein: CASSQTGTPGREQYF
CDR3 DNA: TGTGCCAGCAGCCAAACCGGGACACCAGGACGGGAGCAGTACTTC
CDR3 length: 15
clone size: few
J gene: TRBJ2-5
D gene: NA
V gene: TRBV5-5

CDR3 protein: CAISPESSYEQYF
CDR3 DNA: TGTGCCATTTCCCCAGAGAGCTCCTACGAGCAGTACTTC
CDR3 length: 13
clone size: few
J gene: TRBJ2-7
D gene: NA
V gene: TRBV10-3

CDR3 protein: CAIKGAGAGGGSYEQYF
CDR3 DNA: TGTGCCATCAAGGGGGCAGGAGCGGGAGGCGGCTCCTACGAGCAGTACTTC
CDR3 length: 17
clone size: NA
J gene: TRBJ2-7
D gene: TRBD2
V gene: TRBV10-3

CDR3 protein: CASSLLAGEYNEQFF
CDR3 DNA: TGTGCCAGCAGCTTATTAGCGGGAGAGTACAATGAGCAGTTCTTC
CDR3 length: 15
clone size: NA
J gene: TRBJ2-1
D gene: TRBD2
V gene: TRBV7-3

CDR3 protein: CASSQRTSGVYNEQFF
CDR3 DNA: TGTGCCAGCAGCCAACGGACTAGCGGAGTCTACAATGAGCAGTTCTTC
CDR3 length: 16
clone size: many
J gene: TRBJ2-1
D gene: TRBD2
V gene: TRBV9

CDR3 protein: CASSQDLWGGGYNEQFF
CDR3 DNA: TGTGCCAGCAGCCAAGATCTCTGGGGGGGGGGATACAATGAGCAGTTCTTC
CDR3 length: 17
clone size: NA
J gene: TRBJ2-1
D gene: TRBD2
V gene: TRBV3-1

CDR3 protein: CSVGGDQPQHF
CDR3 DNA: TGCAGCGTTGGGGGGGATCAGCCCCAGCATTTT
CDR3 length: 11
clone size: few
J gene: TRBJ1-5
D gene: NA
V gene: TRBV29-1

CDR3 protein: CATSDSGTGGFNEQYF
CDR3 DNA: TGTGCCACCAGTGATTCCGGGACAGGGGGGTTCAATGAGCAGTACTTC
CDR3 length: 16
clone size: few
J gene: TRBJ2-5
D gene: TRBD1
V gene: TRBV24-1

CDR3 protein: CASSLLDRTYEQYF
CDR3 DNA: TGTGCCAGCAGCCTCCTGGACAGGACCTACGAGCAGTACTTC
CDR3 length: 14
clone size: few
J gene: TRBJ2-7
D gene: TRBD1
V gene: TRBV6-2/TRBV6-3

CDR3 protein: CASSPTRASYNEQYF
CDR3 DNA: TGTGCTAGCAGCCCGACTAGGGCCTCCTACAATGAGCAGTACTTC
CDR3 length: 15
clone size: NA
J gene: TRBJ2-7
D gene: NA
V gene: TRBV7-7

CDR3 protein: CASSLVGTGDTQYF
CDR3 DNA: TGCGCCAGCAGCTTGGTTGGGACGGGGGATACGCAGTATTTT
CDR3 length: 14
clone size: few
J gene: TRBJ2-3
D gene: NA
V gene: TRBV5-1

CDR3 protein: CAGSPVSAGLQETQYF
CDR3 DNA: TGTGCCGGCAGTCCGGTTTCCGCGGGATTACAAGAGACCCAGTACTTC
CDR3 length: 16
clone size: NA
J gene: TRBJ2-5
D gene: NA
V gene: TRBV12-3/TRBV12-4

CDR3 protein: CAIRNYDNEQYF
CDR3 DNA: TGTGCCATCAGGAACTACGACAATGAGCAGTACTTC
CDR3 length: 12
clone size: NA
J gene: TRBJ2-4
D gene: NA
V gene: TRBV10-3

CDR3 protein: CASSRREGLGAFF
CDR3 DNA: TGTGCCAGCAGCAGACGTGAGGGGTTAGGAGCTTTCTTT
CDR3 length: 13
clone size: NA
J gene: TRBJ1-1
D gene: NA
V gene: TRBV7-2

CDR3 protein: CASSISGRADGQYF
CDR3 DNA: TGTGCCAGCAGCATTAGCGGGAGGGCTGACGGGCAGTACTTC
CDR3 length: 14
clone size: few
J gene: TRBJ2-7
D gene: TRBD2
V gene: TRBV7-9

CDR3 protein: CASSPGLAGHTDTQYF
CDR3 DNA: TGTGCCAGCAGCCCGGGACTAGCGGGACACACAGATACGCAGTATTTT
CDR3 length: 16
clone size: once
J gene: TRBJ2-3
D gene: TRBD2
V gene: TRBV4-2

CDR3 protein: CASSHGNLNYGYTF
CDR3 DNA: TGTGCCAGCAGTCACGGGAATTTGAACTATGGCTACACCTTC
CDR3 length: 14
clone size: NA
J gene: TRBJ1-2
D gene: NA
V gene: TRBV27

CDR3 protein: CSVDRGPFNYGYTF
CDR3 DNA: TGCAGCGTTGACAGGGGTCCCTTTAACTATGGCTACACCTTC
CDR3 length: 14
clone size: NA
J gene: TRBJ1-2
D gene: NA
V gene: TRBV29-1

CDR3 protein: CASSLRAGGQDERFF
CDR3 DNA: TGTGCCAGCAGTTTACGAGCGGGAGGGCAGGATGAGCGGTTCTTC
CDR3 length: 15
clone size: NA
J gene: TRBJ2-1
D gene: TRBD2
V gene: TRBV27

CDR3 protein: CTSTLQGTYGYTF
CDR3 DNA: TGTACCAGCACCCTACAGGGGACCTATGGCTACACCTTC
CDR3 length: 13
clone size: NA
J gene: TRBJ1-2
D gene: TRBD1
V gene: TRBV5-5

CDR3 protein: CASSDGTGRDRPQHF
CDR3 DNA: TGTGCCAGCAGCGATGGGACAGGGCGAGATCGGCCCCAGCATTTT
CDR3 length: 15
clone size: NA
J gene: TRBJ1-5
D gene: TRBD1
V gene: TRBV6-2/TRBV6-3

CDR3 protein: CASSYGGMAYNEQFF
CDR3 DNA: TGTGCCAGCAGTTACGGCGGGATGGCCTACAATGAGCAGTTCTTC
CDR3 length: 15
clone size: few
J gene: TRBJ2-1
D gene: NA
V gene: TRBV6-6

CDR3 protein: CSARVGGNSGANVLTF
CDR3 DNA: TGCAGTGCTAGAGTGGGCGGCAACTCTGGGGCCAACGTCCTGACTTTC
CDR3 length: 16
clone size: NA
J gene: TRBJ2-6
D gene: NA
V gene: TRBV20-1

CDR3 protein: CASSTRTSGRSEETQYF
CDR3 DNA: TGTGCCAGCAGTACCCGGACTAGCGGGAGATCGGAGGAGACCCAGTACTTC
CDR3 length: 17
clone size: few
J gene: TRBJ2-5
D gene: TRBD2
V gene: TRBV25-1

CDR3 protein: CASSFGRPCTDTQYF
CDR3 DNA: TGTGCCAGCAGCTTCGGGCGACCTTGCACAGATACGCAATATTTT
CDR3 length: 15
clone size: NA
J gene: TRBJ2-3
D gene: NA
V gene: TRBV11-2

CDR3 protein: CASSLATGEESYERYF
CDR3 DNA: TGTGCCAGCAGCTTAGCGACAGGGGAGGAAAGCTACGAGCGGTACTTC
CDR3 length: 16
clone size: NA
J gene: TRBJ2-7
D gene: TRBD1
V gene: TRBV7-6

CDR3 protein: CASSVPGLAGFSGVNNEQFF
CDR3 DNA: TGTGCCAGCAGTGTACCGGGACTAGCGGGATTCTCCGGCGTGAACAATGAGCAGTTCTTC
CDR3 length: 20
clone size: NA
J gene: TRBJ2-1
D gene: TRBD2
V gene: TRBV25-1

CDR3 protein: CASSPTSGDNEQFF
CDR3 DNA: TGTGCCAGCTCACCGACTAGCGGGGACAATGAGCAGTTCTTC
CDR3 length: 14
clone size: NA
J gene: TRBJ2-1
D gene: TRBD2
V gene: TRBV18

CDR3 protein: CASSQSTGAKNIQYF
CDR3 DNA: TGTGCCAGCAGCCAATCGACAGGGGCCAAAAACATTCAGTACTTC
CDR3 length: 15
clone size: NA
J gene: TRBJ2-4
D gene: TRBD1
V gene: TRBV7-3

CDR3 protein: CASSQLGLGPGGEQFF
CDR3 DNA: TGTGCCAGCAGCCAACTGGGCCTGGGCCCCGGAGGGGAGCAGTTCTTC
CDR3 length: 16
clone size: few
J gene: TRBJ2-1
D gene: NA
V gene: TRBV14

CDR3 protein: CSASDRRGYTEAFF
CDR3 DNA: TGCAGTGCTAGTGACAGGAGAGGGTACACTGAAGCTTTCTTT
CDR3 length: 14
clone size: few
J gene: TRBJ1-1
D gene: NA
V gene: TRBV20-1